This entry lists 11 T cell receptor beta chains sequenced from one sample in a study of T cells expressing NK-cell markers. Reprocessing the 5' RACE reads, TCRdb reports a single entry for every CDR3 protein and omits DNA. This repertoire includes some 440,000 distinct CDR3 sequences. The specimen sequenced was blood T cells: a sorted CD56 or NKG2C T cell subset, CD4+ or CD8+ T cells, or bulk PBMC T cells (not recorded which). Every receptor here comes from a woman aged 45-60 years in good health.

The chain is built from TRBV2 and TRBJ2-6. CDR1 and CDR2 from the germline V gene are SNHLY and FYNNEI. The CDR3 is 15 residues long. The CDR3 spells CASSDISTGANVLTF.

This chain uses TRBV4-1 with TRBJ1-2; the TCRdb D gene call, TRBD1, has no DNA to confirm it. The CDR3 spans 14 residues. The V gene's germline CDR1 is MGHRA and CDR2 YSYEKL. This CDR3 is CASSQDNRAVGYTF.

The rearrangement links TRBV29-1 to TRBJ1-1. The CDR3 extends over 11 amino acids. Germline V gives CDR1 SQVTM, CDR2 ANQGSEA. The CDR3 protein is CSARLSTEAFF.

The genes are TRBV18 and TRBJ2-1; TCRdb lists TRBD2, though no DNA is available to test this call. From germline, CDR1 is KGHSH and CDR2 LQKENI. The CDR3 extends over 14 amino acids. CDR3 region: CASSPPDRRAEQFF.

The chain employs TRBV11-1 and TRBJ2-4; TCRdb calls TRBD1, which cannot be checked without DNA. From germline, CDR1 is SGHAT and CDR2 FQDESV (reference sequence). CDR3 size: 13 residues. The CDR3 is CASSFGTGSIQYF.

V gene TRBV7-8 combines with J gene TRBJ2-3; the TCRdb D gene call, TRBD2, has no DNA to confirm it. Per the germline V gene, CDR1 is SGHVS and CDR2 is FQNEAQ. The length of the CDR3 is 17 residues. CDR3 in amino acids: CASSLDRSGRAIGTQYF.

The chain is built from TRBV6-5 and TRBJ1-6; there is no DNA to check the TCRdb D call of TRBD1. Germline V gene data show CDR1 as MNHEY and CDR2 as SVGAGI. CDR3 size: 14 residues. The CDR3 here is CASSAGTVNSPLHF.

This rearrangement joins TRBV5-1 to TRBJ2-3; with no DNA, the TCRdb D assignment of TRBD2 cannot be verified. This CDR3 spans 16 amino acids. Per the germline V gene, CDR1 is SGHRS and CDR2 is YFSETQ. This chain's CDR3 is CASSLAVAGGQDTQYF.

The CDR3 loop reads CASSSTSSYEQYF. The rearrangement joins TRBV6-6 to TRBJ2-7. The CDR3 runs 13 residues. Germline V gives CDR1 MNHNY, CDR2 SVGAGI (reference sequence).

The chain's CDR3 is CASHSSGAYNEQFF. This chain links TRBV12-3 or TRBV12-4 with TRBJ2-1; the D call from TCRdb, TRBD2, cannot be confirmed without DNA. This CDR3 comprises 14 residues.

This chain joins TRBV5-1 and TRBJ2-7; the TCRdb D gene call, TRBD2, has no DNA to confirm it. Germline CDR1 and CDR2: SGHRS and YFSETQ. The CDR3 is 17 amino acids. The CDR3 sequence: CASSLTSGSRSSYEQYF.